These 10 T cell receptor beta chains share one sample of origin, sequenced in a study of blood T cell repertoires in COVID-19. The assay was immunoSEQ multiplex PCR, and TCRdb's table has in-frame clones only and misses some. The profile covers about 280,000 clones, with around 87% appearing a single time and roughly 1.6% taken by the ten largest. Sequenced: PBMCs or T cells enriched from blood (not recorded which). These receptors originate from a woman between 18 and 29 years old with acute COVID-19.

This clone was seen a single time. J is TRBJ2-3 and V is TRBV5-3; 7 nucleotides line up with TRBD2. TRBV5-3 is an ORF for which the function is uncertain. The CDR3 has 17 residues. The V and J ends lost 0 bases and 2 bases, in that order; junction bases with no gene match: 9. For the CDR3, the DNA is TGTGCCAGAAGCTTGGCCTCGGCTAGCGGCTCCACAGATACGCAGTATTTT. Its translation is CARSLASASGSTDTQYF.

This clone was detected once. V gene TRBV19 combines with J gene TRBJ1-5; D is possibly TRBD1 (5 bases). CDR1 is LNHDA, CDR2 SQIVND, per germline (reference sequence). The CDR3 spans 15 residues. V lost 5 bases to trimming and J lost 5 bases, with 16 bases between them. The CDR3 bases are TGTGCCAGTAGTCCCTGGGACCGGAGGGATCAGCCCCAGCATTTT. Its translation is CASSPWDRRDQPQHF.

This clone was seen only once. The chain has TRBV28 and TRBJ1-4; 10 positions agree with TRBD1. Germline CDR1 is MDHEN and CDR2 is SYDVKM. Unmatched junction bases numbered 11, after V lost 3 bases and J lost 13 bases. The CDR3 spans 15 residues. The DNA of the CDR3 is TGTGCCAGCAGTTTCCTTCGGACAGGGGGGCGAGGACTGTTTTTT. This gives the protein CASSFLRTGGRGLFF.

This chain joins TRBV19 and TRBJ2-1, with 8 bases matching TRBD2. The J segment lost 7 bases and the V segment lost 6 bases, leaving 8 bases of the junction unmatched. The CDR3 loop spans 14 amino acids. Germline lookup yields CDR1 LNHDA and CDR2 SQIVND (reference sequence). The DNA of the CDR3 is TGTGCCAGTAGGGGAAGCGGGAGAGGGAATGAGCAGTTCTTC. Translated, it gives CASRGSGRGNEQFF.

This chain links TRBV19 with TRBJ2-7; TRBD1 agrees at 10 bases. J lost 2 bases, V lost 8 bases, and 6 bases had no gene match. The CDR3 runs to 14 residues. Germline CDR1 and CDR2: LNHDA and SQIVND (reference sequence). As DNA, the CDR3 is TGTGCCAGTTCTACCGGGACAGGGGCCTACGAGCAGTACTTC. Translated, it gives CASSTGTGAYEQYF.

The V and J genes are TRBV18 and TRBJ2-1; TRBD2 matches at 12 bases. Germline V gene data show CDR1 as KGHSH and CDR2 as LQKENI. The junction had 7 bases not matched to a gene; V was cut back by 2 bases and J by 5 bases. CDR3 size: 17 residues. The CDR3 coding sequence is TGTGCCAGCTCACCATCGCTAGCGGGAGGGCCCAACAATGAGCAGTTCTTC. It encodes CASSPSLAGGPNNEQFF.

The chain uses TRBV5-1 and TRBJ2-7; D remains ambiguous. Trimming shortened V by 0 bases and J by 2 bases, and 9 bases separated the two germline ends. The CDR3 sequence is 14 residues long. Germline CDR1 reads SGHRS; CDR2 reads YFSETQ. Here the CDR3 reads CASSLDSFTYEQYF. The CDR3, as DNA: TGCGCCAGCAGCTTGGACAGTTTCACCTACGAGCAGTACTTC. Full variable domain (rest looked up from reference TRBV5-1 and TRBJ2-7): KAGVTQTPRYLIKTRGQQVTLSCSPISGHRSVSWYQQTPGQGLQFLFEYFSETQRNKGNFPGRFSGRQFSNSRSEMNVSTLELGDSALYLCASSLDSFTYEQYFGPGTRLTVT.

In DNA, the CDR3 is TGCGCCAGCAGCCAAGAGAAGGGACAGGGTTACGAGCAGTACTTC. It is translated as CASSQEKGQGYEQYF. The chain combines TRBV4-3 with TRBJ2-7, with TRBD1 matching 9 bases. The ends lost 0 bases at V and 4 bases at J; junction bases unmatched: 4. Germline V CDR1 and CDR2: LGHNA, YSLEER. There are 15 residues in the CDR3.

This chain joins TRBV23-1 and TRBJ2-1, with D tentatively TRBD2 (6 bases). TRBV23-1 is recorded as an ORF, its role being uncertain. The CDR3 has 18 residues. V shed 3 bases and J shed 8 bases, with 26 bases lying between them. CDR3 protein: CASSQPRPGLTTRDEQFF. CDR3 nucleotides: TGCGCCAGCAGTCAGCCAAGACCGGGACTCACCACGAGGGATGAGCAGTTCTTC.

The gene calls are TRBV29-1 and TRBJ2-7; D is perhaps TRBD1 (5 bases). The germline gives CDR1 SQVTM, CDR2 ANQGSEA. The CDR3 is 12 residues long. V was clipped by 4 bases and J by 0 bases, with 7 bases between them. As DNA, the CDR3 is TGCAGCGTTGGACAGCTCTCCTACGAGCAGTACTTC. Translating gives CSVGQLSYEQYF.